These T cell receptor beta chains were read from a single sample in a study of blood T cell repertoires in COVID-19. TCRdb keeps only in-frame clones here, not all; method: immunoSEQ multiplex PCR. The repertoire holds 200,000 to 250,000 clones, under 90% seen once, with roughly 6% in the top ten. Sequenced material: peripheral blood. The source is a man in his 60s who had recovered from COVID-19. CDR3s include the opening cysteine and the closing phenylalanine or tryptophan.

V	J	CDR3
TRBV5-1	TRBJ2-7	CASSFNQGQGAYEQYF
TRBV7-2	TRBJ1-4	CASSPGGLREKLFF
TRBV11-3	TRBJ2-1	CASSLEGGTGGNEQFF
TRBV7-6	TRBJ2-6	CASSFNPEGAGANVLTF
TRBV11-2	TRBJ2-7	CASSLVLAGEGEQYF
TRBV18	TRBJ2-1	CASSPPTRGYNEQFF
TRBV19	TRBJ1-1	CASTTAGAAEAFF
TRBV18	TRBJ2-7	CASSLGSSGGEQYF
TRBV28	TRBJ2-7	CASSSPGGRSSYEQYF
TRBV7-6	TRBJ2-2	CASSSRDTNTGELFF
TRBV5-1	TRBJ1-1	CASSSRQGRIYWNTEAFF
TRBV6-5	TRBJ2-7	CATLPGLSTYEQYF
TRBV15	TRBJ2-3	CATSRDPISTDTQYF
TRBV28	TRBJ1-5	CASGPLGREKQPQHF
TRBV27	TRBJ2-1	CASSPQWRLVEQFF
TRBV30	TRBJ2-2	CAWSVGGGLFF
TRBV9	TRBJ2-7	CASSVEAEGSYEQYF
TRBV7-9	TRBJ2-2	CASSTWTGTGELFF
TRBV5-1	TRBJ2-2	CASSLVVGVTGELFF
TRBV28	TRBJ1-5	CASRRGDRGPQHF
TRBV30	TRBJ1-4	CAWNRQGGEKLFF
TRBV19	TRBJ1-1	CASSIANSWNTEAFF
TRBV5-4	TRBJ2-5	CASSPPYGGQETQYF
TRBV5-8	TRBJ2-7	CASSLDDRGPEQYF
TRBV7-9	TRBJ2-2	CASSLGTSGSPGELFF
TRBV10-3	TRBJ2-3	CAISSSGQTNTQYF
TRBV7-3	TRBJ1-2	CASSFRAGDGYTF
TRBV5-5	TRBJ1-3	CASSLEGGGVGNTIYF
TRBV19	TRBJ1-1	CASSIDPAGSYGTEAFF
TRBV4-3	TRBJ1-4	CASSQELLGGTNEKLFF
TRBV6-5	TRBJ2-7	CASSSYRDRGRYEQYF
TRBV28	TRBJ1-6	CASRPGLLLSPLHF
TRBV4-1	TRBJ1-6	CASSQDPGRDSLHF
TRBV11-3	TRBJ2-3	CASSLAGTDTQYF
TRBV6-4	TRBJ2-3	CASAPKPGMVDTQYF
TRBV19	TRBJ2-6	CASSPKRSGANVLTF
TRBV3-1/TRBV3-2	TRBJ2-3	CASSQPKRGVRTDTQYF
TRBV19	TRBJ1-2	CASSPPGLTEGYTF
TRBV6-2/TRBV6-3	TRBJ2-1	CASSYGANYEQFF
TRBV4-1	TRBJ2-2	CASSQLEGGRGTGELFF
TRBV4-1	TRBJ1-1	CASSHTGTDMNTEAFF
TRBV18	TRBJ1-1	CASSLDRDTEAFF
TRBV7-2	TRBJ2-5	CASSPQGVETQYF
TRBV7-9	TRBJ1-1	CAGRQGENTEAFF
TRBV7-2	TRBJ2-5	CASSSPGSGPQETQYF
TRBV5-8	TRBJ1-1	CASSLQENTEAFF
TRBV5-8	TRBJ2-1	CASSSGTSGIPYNEQFF
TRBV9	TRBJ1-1	CASSVAVNTEAFF
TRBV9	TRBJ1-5	CASNGGTANQPQHF
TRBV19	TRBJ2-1	CASIGAGGATYNEQFF
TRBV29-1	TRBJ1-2	CSVGTANYGYTF
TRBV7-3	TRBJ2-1	CASSLFGGAINNEQFF
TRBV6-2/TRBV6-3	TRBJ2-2	CASSYSMEEKNTGELFF
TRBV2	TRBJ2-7	CASIPGLAGEQYF
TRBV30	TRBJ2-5	CAWTSGQETQYF